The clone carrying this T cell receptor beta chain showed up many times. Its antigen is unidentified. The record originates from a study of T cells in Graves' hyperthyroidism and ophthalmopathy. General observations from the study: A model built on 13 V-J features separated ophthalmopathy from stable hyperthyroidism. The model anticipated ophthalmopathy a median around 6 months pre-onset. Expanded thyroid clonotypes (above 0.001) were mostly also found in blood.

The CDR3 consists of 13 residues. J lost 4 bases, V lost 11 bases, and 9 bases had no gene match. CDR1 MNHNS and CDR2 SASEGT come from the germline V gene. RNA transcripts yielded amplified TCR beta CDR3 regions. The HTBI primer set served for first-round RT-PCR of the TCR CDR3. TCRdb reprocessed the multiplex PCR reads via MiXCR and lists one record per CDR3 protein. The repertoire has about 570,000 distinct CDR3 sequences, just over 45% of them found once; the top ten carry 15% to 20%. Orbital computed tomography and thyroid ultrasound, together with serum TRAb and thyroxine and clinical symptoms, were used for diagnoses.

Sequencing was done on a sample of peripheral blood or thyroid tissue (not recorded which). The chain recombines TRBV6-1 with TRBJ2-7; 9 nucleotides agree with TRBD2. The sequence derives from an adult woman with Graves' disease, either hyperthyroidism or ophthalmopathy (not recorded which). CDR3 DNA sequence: TGTGCCGCGGGAGGGGGGAGTACGTACGAGCAGTACTTC. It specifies CAAGGGSTYEQYF.